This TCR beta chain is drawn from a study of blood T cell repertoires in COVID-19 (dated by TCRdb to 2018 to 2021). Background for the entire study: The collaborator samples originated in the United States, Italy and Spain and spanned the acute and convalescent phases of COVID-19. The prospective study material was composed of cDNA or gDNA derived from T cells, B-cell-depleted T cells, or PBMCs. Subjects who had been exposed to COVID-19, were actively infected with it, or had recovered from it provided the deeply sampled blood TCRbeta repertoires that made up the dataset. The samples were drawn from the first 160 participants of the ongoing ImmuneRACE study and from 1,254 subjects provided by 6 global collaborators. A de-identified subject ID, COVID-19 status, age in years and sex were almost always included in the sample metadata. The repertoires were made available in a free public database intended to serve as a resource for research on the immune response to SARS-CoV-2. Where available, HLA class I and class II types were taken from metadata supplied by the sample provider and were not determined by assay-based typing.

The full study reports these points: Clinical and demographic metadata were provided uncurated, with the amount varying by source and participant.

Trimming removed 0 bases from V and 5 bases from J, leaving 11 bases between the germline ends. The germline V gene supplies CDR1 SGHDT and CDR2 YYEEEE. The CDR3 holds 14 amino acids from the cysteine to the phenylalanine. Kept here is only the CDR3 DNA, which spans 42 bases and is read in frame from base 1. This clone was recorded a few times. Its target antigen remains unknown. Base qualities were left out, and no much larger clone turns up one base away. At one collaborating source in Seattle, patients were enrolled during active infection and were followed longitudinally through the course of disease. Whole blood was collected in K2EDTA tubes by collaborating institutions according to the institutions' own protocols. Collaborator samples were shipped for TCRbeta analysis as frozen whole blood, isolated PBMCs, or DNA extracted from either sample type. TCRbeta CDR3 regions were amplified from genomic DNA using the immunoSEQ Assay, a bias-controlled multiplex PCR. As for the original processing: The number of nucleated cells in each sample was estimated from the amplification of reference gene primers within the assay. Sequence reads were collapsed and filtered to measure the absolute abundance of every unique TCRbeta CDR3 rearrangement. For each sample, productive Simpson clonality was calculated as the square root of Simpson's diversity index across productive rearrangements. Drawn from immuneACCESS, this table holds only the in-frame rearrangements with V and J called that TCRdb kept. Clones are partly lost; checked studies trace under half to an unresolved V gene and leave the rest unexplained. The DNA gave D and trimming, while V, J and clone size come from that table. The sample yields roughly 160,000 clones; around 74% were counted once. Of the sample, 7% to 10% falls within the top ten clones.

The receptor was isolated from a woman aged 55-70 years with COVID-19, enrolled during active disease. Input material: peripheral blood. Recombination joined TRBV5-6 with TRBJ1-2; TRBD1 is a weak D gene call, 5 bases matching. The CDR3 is CASSLGWGEYGYTF. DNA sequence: TGTGCCAGCAGCTTGGGTTGGGGGGAGTATGGCTACACCTTC.